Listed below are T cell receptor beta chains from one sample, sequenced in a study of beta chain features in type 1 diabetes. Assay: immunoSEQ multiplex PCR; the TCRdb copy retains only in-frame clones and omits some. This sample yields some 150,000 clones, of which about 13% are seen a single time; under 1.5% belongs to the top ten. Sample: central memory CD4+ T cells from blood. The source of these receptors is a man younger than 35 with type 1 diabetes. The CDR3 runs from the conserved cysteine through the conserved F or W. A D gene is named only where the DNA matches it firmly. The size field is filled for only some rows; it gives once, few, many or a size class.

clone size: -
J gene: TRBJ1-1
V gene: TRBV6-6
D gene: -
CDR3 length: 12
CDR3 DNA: TGTGCCAGCAGCTCAGGACAGAGTGGCGCTTTCTTT
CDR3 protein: CASSSGQSGAFF

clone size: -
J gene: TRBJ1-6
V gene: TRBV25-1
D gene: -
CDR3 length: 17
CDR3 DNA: TGTGCCAGCAGTGGGGTCCGGGGGCTGGGGTATAATTCACCCCTCCACTTT
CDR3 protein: CASSGVRGLGYNSPLHF

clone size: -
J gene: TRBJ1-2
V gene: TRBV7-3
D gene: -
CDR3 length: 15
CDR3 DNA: TGTGCCAGCAGCTTAAGACAGGAAATCATTTGTGGCTACACCTTC
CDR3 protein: CASSLRQEIICGYTF

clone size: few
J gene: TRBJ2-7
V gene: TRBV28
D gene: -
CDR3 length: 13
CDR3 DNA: TGTGCCAGCCTGTCGACAGTTTCCTACGAGCAGTACTTC
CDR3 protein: CASLSTVSYEQYF

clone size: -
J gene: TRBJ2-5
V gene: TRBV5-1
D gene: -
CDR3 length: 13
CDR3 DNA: TGCGCCAGCAGCTTTGCAGGAGGTGAGACCCAGTACTTC
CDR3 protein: CASSFAGGETQYF

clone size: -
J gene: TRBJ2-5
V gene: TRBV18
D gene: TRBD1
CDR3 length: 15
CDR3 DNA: TGTGCCAGCTCATCGGGACAGGGTGGTCAGGAGACCCAGTACTTC
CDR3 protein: CASSSGQGGQETQYF

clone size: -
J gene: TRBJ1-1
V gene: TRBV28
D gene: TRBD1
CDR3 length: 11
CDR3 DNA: TGTGCCAGCAGTGCAGGGGGTGAAGCTTTCTTT
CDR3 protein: CASSAGGEAFF

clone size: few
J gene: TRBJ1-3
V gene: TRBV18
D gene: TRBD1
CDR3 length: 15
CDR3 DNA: TGTGCCAGCCGCGGACAGGCGTTCTCTGGAAACACCATATATTTT
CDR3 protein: CASRGQAFSGNTIYF

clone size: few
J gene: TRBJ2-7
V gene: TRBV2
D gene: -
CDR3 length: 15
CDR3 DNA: TGTGCCAGCAGTGAAGTCCCAGATACAACCTACGAGCAGTACTTC
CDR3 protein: CASSEVPDTTYEQYF

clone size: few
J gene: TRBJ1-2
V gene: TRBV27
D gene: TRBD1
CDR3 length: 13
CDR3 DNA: TGTGCCAGCAGTTTGACAGGGCCCTATGGCTACACCTTC
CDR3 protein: CASSLTGPYGYTF

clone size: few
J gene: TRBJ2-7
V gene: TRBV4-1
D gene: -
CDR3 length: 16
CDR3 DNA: TGCGCCAGCAGCCCAGGAGGCAGAACTCTATCCTACGAGCAGTACTTC
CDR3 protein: CASSPGGRTLSYEQYF

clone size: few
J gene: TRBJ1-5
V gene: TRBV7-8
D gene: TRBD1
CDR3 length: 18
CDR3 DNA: TGTGCCAGCAGCTCGGGGGATCACGGGACAGGGGACAATCAGCCCCAGCATTTT
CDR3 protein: CASSSGDHGTGDNQPQHF

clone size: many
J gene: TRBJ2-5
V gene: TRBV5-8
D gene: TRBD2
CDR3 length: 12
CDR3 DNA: TGTGCCAGCAGCCGGGGGGAAGAGACCCAGTACTTC
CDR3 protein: CASSRGEETQYF

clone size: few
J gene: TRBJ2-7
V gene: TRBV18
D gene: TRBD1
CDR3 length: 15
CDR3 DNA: TGTGCCAGCTCACAAAGTGTACAGGGGATCGACGAGCAGTACTTC
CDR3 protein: CASSQSVQGIDEQYF

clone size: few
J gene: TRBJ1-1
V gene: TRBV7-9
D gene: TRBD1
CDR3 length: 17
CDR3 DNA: TGTGCCAGCAGCTTAGCGGGACAGGGGGCCCGTTCCGCTGAAGCTTTCTTT
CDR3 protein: CASSLAGQGARSAEAFF

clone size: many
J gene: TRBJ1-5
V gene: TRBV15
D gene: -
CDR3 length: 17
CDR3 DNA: TGTGCCACCAGCAGAGATCTCGGGCAGACCAGCAATCAGCCCCAGCATTTT
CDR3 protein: CATSRDLGQTSNQPQHF

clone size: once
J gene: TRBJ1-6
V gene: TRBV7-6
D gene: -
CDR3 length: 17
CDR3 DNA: TGTGCCAGCAGCCCCAGCAGTTCCCCGGGTGTGCATTCACCCCTCCACTTT
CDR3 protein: CASSPSSSPGVHSPLHF

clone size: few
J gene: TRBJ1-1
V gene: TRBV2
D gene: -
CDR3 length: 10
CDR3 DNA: TGTGCCAGCAGATACACTGAAGCTTTCTTT
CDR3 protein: CASRYTEAFF

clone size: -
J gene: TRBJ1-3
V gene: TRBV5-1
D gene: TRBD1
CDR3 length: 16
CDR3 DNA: TGCGCCAGCAGCCCACGGACAGGGGGCACGGGAAACACCATATATTTT
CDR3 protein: CASSPRTGGTGNTIYF

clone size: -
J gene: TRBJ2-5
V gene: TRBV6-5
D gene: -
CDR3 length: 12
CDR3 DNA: TGTGCCAGCAGCTCACCCAAAGAGACCCAGTACTTC
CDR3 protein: CASSSPKETQYF

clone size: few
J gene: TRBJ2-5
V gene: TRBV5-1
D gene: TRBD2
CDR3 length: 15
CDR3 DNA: TGCGCCAGCAGCTCCCCACTAGCGGGGGCAGAGACCCAGTACTTC
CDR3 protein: CASSSPLAGAETQYF

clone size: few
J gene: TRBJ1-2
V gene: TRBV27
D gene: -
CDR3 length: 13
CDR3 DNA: TGTGCCAGCAGTTTTGACTCCGACTATGGCTACACCTTC
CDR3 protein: CASSFDSDYGYTF

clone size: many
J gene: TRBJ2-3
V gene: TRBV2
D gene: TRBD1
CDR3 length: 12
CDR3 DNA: TGTGCCAGCAGTGAAGGACAGGGAACGCAGTATTTT
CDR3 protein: CASSEGQGTQYF